These T cell receptor beta chains were read from a single sample in a study of beta chain features in type 1 diabetes. TCRdb keeps only in-frame clones here, not all; method: immunoSEQ multiplex PCR. The sample has 630,000 or so clones; over 12% are singletons. Material for sequencing was naive CD4+ T cells from blood. The receptor source for this set is a man aged 18 to 30 with type 1 diabetes. CDR3s leave out the opening cysteine and the closing phenylalanine or tryptophan. Each record gives: V gene, CDR3 length, J gene, CDR3 protein.

TRBV4-3	15	TRBJ2-5	ASSQASGGRPPGAQY
TRBV2	11	TRBJ2-1	ASSEAPDNEQF
TRBV19	12	TRBJ2-1	ASSPSGPGNEQF
TRBV2	12	TRBJ2-2	ASRGTRRGGELF
TRBV9	10	TRBJ2-1	ASSFLGGEQF
TRBV7-3	14	TRBJ2-3	ASSLQGQPSTDTQY
TRBV5-1	11	TRBJ2-2	ASSFPSTGELF
TRBV4-1	15	TRBJ2-7	ASSQDSSGGSSYEQY
TRBV28	13	TRBJ2-7	ASSLVSRASDEQY
TRBV5-1	14	TRBJ2-7	ASSLSGLAVSYEQY
TRBV7-9	14	TRBJ2-1	ASSLGLAGGYNEQF
TRBV27	13	TRBJ2-2	ASSGRTGLTGELF
TRBV7-9	8	TRBJ2-3	ASTSDTQY
TRBV28	12	TRBJ2-1	ASSLPQGIGEQF
TRBV5-6	15	TRBJ2-1	ASSETPGTISYNEQF
TRBV5-1	13	TRBJ2-1	ASSLGQGAGNEQF
TRBV4-3	13	TRBJ1-5	ASSQTPYSNQPQH